This T cell receptor beta chain was documented in a study of blood T cell repertoires in COVID-19. Trimming took 5 bases from V and 0 from J; bases not matched to a gene: 9. CDR1 and CDR2 (germline): SEHNR, FQNEAQ (reference sequence). The CDR3 length is 16 residues. Generated by immunoSEQ multiplex PCR, the TCRdb table keeps only in-frame clones and is missing some. The table records around 140,000 clones, 65% to 85% of them present only once. This clonotype was obtained from a woman in her sixties or seventies with acute or convalescent COVID-19. The specimen sequenced was peripheral blood. The J gene is TRBJ2-5, the V gene TRBV7-9, with 7 bases lining up with TRBD1. The CDR3 bases are TGTGCCAGCAGCACCGGGGACAGCTTAGACCAAGAGACCCAGTACTTC. This translates into CASSTGDSLDQETQYF.